These 12 T cell receptor beta chains originate from one sample sequenced in a study of OX40 agonist ivuxolimab in advanced cancers. Some clones are missing from TCRdb's copy, which holds only in-frame ones; the method was immunoSEQ multiplex PCR. This table holds 10,000 to 15,000 clones, under 75% found once. The material was CD4+ or CD8+ T cells sorted from blood, obtained in a trial of the OX40 agonist ivuxolimab. Receptors originate from an adult with an advanced solid tumor such as melanoma, head and neck, liver or kidney cancer.

The rearrangement uses TRBV19 and TRBJ2-3; D is tentatively TRBD1 or TRBD2 (5 bases each). Germline V gives CDR1 LNHDA, CDR2 SQIVND (reference sequence). CDR3 length equals 15 residues. Trimming removed 3 bases from V and 2 bases from J, with 12 bases in between. CDR3 amino acids: CASSITGLYTDTQYF. Here the CDR3 DNA reads TGTGCCAGTAGTATCACGGGGCTATACACAGATACGCAGTATTTT.

The chain recombines TRBV7-2 with TRBJ2-3; D possibly corresponds to TRBD2 (5 bases). This CDR3 is built from 14 residues. The V gene lost 1 base and the J gene lost 4 bases, with 9 bases spanning the gap. Germline assignment: CDR1 SGHTA and CDR2 FQGNSA. The CDR3 region is CASSLEEVADTQYF. CDR3 sequence (DNA): TGTGCCAGCAGCTTAGAGGAGGTCGCAGATACGCAGTATTTT.

The V and J genes are TRBV7-9 and TRBJ2-1; 8 bases map to TRBD1. J lost 7 bases, V lost 1 base, and 9 bases had no gene match. The CDR3 runs 16 residues. Looked up from germline, CDR1 is SEHNR and CDR2 is FQNEAQ (reference sequence). CDR3 DNA: TGTGCCAGCAGCTTAGACGGACAGGGAGCATGGAATGAGCAGTTCTTC. Protein product: CASSLDGQGAWNEQFF.

This clone was detected only once. The V and J genes are TRBV7-2 and TRBJ2-2; D ambiguous. This CDR3 comprises 13 residues. V lost 3 bases and J 5 bases, leaving 7 bases between the germline ends. Germline CDR1 reads SGHTA; CDR2 reads FQGNSA. The CDR3 spells CASSFGPTGELFF. Here the CDR3 DNA reads TGTGCCAGCAGCTTTGGCCCTACCGGGGAGCTGTTTTTT.

The chain carries TRBV27 and TRBJ2-7; D ambiguous. V lost 5 bases, J lost 2 bases, and 16 bases lay in between. Germline-derived CDR1 and CDR2 are MNHEY and SMNVEV (reference sequence). This CDR3 contains 15 residues. CDR3 nucleotide sequence: TGTGCCAGCAGTAAACCCAACGGTCAGACCTACGAGCAGTACTTC. Amino acid sequence: CASSKPNGQTYEQYF.

This rearrangement joins TRBV28 to TRBJ2-7; D might be TRBD1 (6 bases). V lost 7 bases and J lost 0, with 13 bases in between. The CDR3 consists of 14 residues. Germline V CDR1 and CDR2: MDHEN, SYDVKM. This CDR3 is CASTLGHSSYEQYF. Written as DNA, the CDR3 is TGTGCCAGCACTTTGGGACACAGCTCCTACGAGCAGTACTTC.

V gene TRBV16 combines with J gene TRBJ1-2, with 9 bases matching TRBD1. J lost 8 bases, V lost 0 bases, and 7 bases had no gene match. Germline V gene data show CDR1 as KGHSY and CDR2 as FQNENV. CDR3 size: 15 residues. The DNA for the CDR3 is TGTGCCAGCAGCCAATCAACAGGGGGCCTTGAGGGCTACACCTTC. Its protein product is CASSQSTGGLEGYTF.

This sequence joins TRBV4-3 and TRBJ1-6; D call uncertain. The germline V and J ends were trimmed by 1 base and 9 bases, with 13 bases remaining between them. The germline V gene encodes CDR1 LGHNA and CDR2 YSLEER. The CDR3 is made up of 15 amino acids. As DNA, the CDR3 is TGCGCCAGCAGCCAAGGGTTGGCATCTGGTTCACCCCTCCACTTT. Translation gives CASSQGLASGSPLHF.

This clone was detected once. The V call is TRBV18, the J call TRBJ2-1; 10 bases match TRBD2. There are 16 residues in the CDR3. The ends lost 3 bases at V and 2 bases at J; junction bases unmatched: 4. Germline V gene sequence: CDR1 KGHSH, CDR2 LQKENI. The CDR3 sequence is CASSPLAGDTYNEQFF. The CDR3, as DNA: TGTGCCAGCTCACCTCTAGCGGGGGATACCTACAATGAGCAGTTCTTC.

The CDR3: CASNPGVNTGELFF. The CDR3 nucleotides read TGTGCCAGCAATCCGGGGGTGAACACCGGGGAGCTGTTTTTT. The chain recombines TRBV2 with TRBJ2-2; TRBD2 might be the D (6 bases). Germline V gene sequence: CDR1 SNHLY, CDR2 FYNNEI. The germline V and J ends were trimmed by 7 bases and 1 base, with 10 bases remaining between them. The length of the CDR3 is 14 residues.

Concerning this clone itself: Compared with germline, one end of the junction differs, possibly owing to a read error. The chain combines TRBV4-1 with TRBJ2-1; unclear D gene. Germline V gene lookup returns CDR1 MGHRA and CDR2 YSYEKL. The CDR3 is made up of 14 amino acids. CDR3 nucleotide sequence: TGTGCCAGCAGCCACCGCGAGACTTACAATGAGCAGTTCTTC. This encodes CASSHRETYNEQFF.

This chain links TRBV4-1 with TRBJ2-7, with TRBD1 matching 7 bases. The CDR3 is made up of 16 amino acids. The V segment lost 3 bases and the J segment 1 base; nucleotides outside the gene matches: 9. Germline CDR1 and CDR2: MGHRA and YSYEKL. In nucleotides, the CDR3 is TGCGCCAGCAGCCACGCAACAGGGGCCGGTTCCTACGAGCAGTACTTC. Its protein is CASSHATGAGSYEQYF.